This is a list of T cell receptor beta chains from one sample in a study of radiotherapy plus CTLA-4 blockade in lung cancer. TCRdb keeps only in-frame clones here, not all; method: immunoSEQ multiplex PCR. The sample lists roughly 90,000 clones, less than 80% seen once, with over 11% in the top ten. This material consisted of peripheral blood, taken from a patient treated with radiotherapy plus ipilimumab. The receptors derive from a human donor with non-small cell lung cancer that progressed on radiotherapy plus ipilimumab. CDR3s include the opening cysteine and the closing phenylalanine or tryptophan. A D gene is named only where the DNA matches it firmly.

d_call	v_call	j_call	cdr3_aa
TRBD1	TRBV6-5	TRBJ2-7	CASSSLPGQGADEQYF
TRBD1	TRBV7-9	TRBJ1-2	CASSLAGQQGAVGYTF
-	TRBV5-1	TRBJ2-1	CASSLAGSNEQFF
TRBD2	TRBV7-3	TRBJ2-3	CASSSASGGLDTQYF
TRBD1	TRBV7-8	TRBJ1-4	CASSATTGINEKLFF
-	TRBV29-1	TRBJ2-7	CSVRRGGGYEQYF
-	TRBV5-1	TRBJ2-2	CASSLEYSGLFF
TRBD1	TRBV5-1	TRBJ1-2	CASSRGTAADGYTF
TRBD1	TRBV4-1	TRBJ1-2	CASSQPTFTGGAGGYTF
-	TRBV27	TRBJ2-3	CASSPAPGFTSTDTQYF
-	TRBV6-5	TRBJ2-7	CASSEEGSYYEQYF
-	TRBV11-3	TRBJ2-1	CASSSGQWGEQFF
-	TRBV28	TRBJ1-1	CASSPSTEATEAFF
-	TRBV29-1	TRBJ1-2	CSVDEPNGGKNGYTF
TRBD1	TRBV5-6	TRBJ2-7	CASSLGGTGNTYEQYF
-	TRBV27	TRBJ1-5	CASSPSAGARNQPQHF
-	TRBV4-3	TRBJ1-2	CASSQDITPEYGYTF
TRBD1	TRBV4-2	TRBJ1-2	CASSQDLGQGYSGYTF
-	TRBV10-3	TRBJ1-2	CTTRDPGDYGYTF
-	TRBV30	TRBJ2-7	CAWSVTGPYEQYF
-	TRBV21-1	TRBJ2-3	CASSKATAPPSTDTQYF
-	TRBV6-5	TRBJ1-5	CASSPDNQPQHF
-	TRBV5-1	TRBJ1-1	CASSLGSGFTEAFF
-	TRBV29-1	TRBJ2-3	CSVERARASTDTQYF
-	TRBV6-1	TRBJ2-5	CASSDTGTQETQYF
TRBD2	TRBV28	TRBJ2-7	CASSLPTSAPYEQYF
TRBD1	TRBV7-9	TRBJ1-1	CASSSGTGGPEAFF
-	TRBV7-3	TRBJ2-4	CASSSTTRRGDLAKNIQYF
-	TRBV28	TRBJ2-1	CASAPGGTDEQFF
-	TRBV27	TRBJ1-2	CASSPLREQNYGYTF
-	TRBV9	TRBJ2-7	CASSVGEGRGEQYF
-	TRBV2	TRBJ2-7	CASSDDSVNEQYF
TRBD2	TRBV7-6	TRBJ2-3	CASSFGASGSTDTQYF
-	TRBV29-1	TRBJ1-2	CSVDSDPAQGYTF
-	TRBV5-6	TRBJ1-3	CASSLGRQSSGNTIYF
-	TRBV7-9	TRBJ1-2	CASSLDRAPSGGYTF
TRBD2	TRBV30	TRBJ2-2	CAGERGPGELFF
TRBD1	TRBV7-9	TRBJ1-1	CASSSGFRGLDTEAFF
-	TRBV11-2	TRBJ2-1	CASSLAGSGYNEQFF
-	TRBV6-1	TRBJ2-5	CATRRGPEPIETQYF
TRBD1	TRBV4-1	TRBJ1-2	CASSFPDREGQGYTF
-	TRBV13	TRBJ2-3	CASSLYERAGTDTQYF
TRBD1	TRBV7-9	TRBJ2-7	CASSLGTGDQQYF
TRBD1	TRBV19	TRBJ1-5	CASTSIGQGGNQPQHF
-	TRBV6-5	TRBJ2-1	CASRRDSRNEQFF
-	TRBV5-1	TRBJ2-5	CASSLGPTGQETQYF
-	TRBV28	TRBJ2-1	CASTTGSNEQFF
TRBD2	TRBV28	TRBJ2-7	CASSLASGRYEQYF
TRBD1	TRBV18	TRBJ2-1	CASSPGDRRNEQFF
-	TRBV6-5	TRBJ2-7	CASSYYGEQYF
-	TRBV28	TRBJ2-7	CASSRPTGTREQYF
TRBD1	TRBV9	TRBJ1-2	CASSVGGTGGNYGYTF
-	TRBV6-6	TRBJ1-2	CASSYASVGGYTF